There are many counts of the clone carrying this TCR beta chain. What it binds is unknown. Read data end 3 residues before the CDR3 end; the end is taken from the germline J gene. The data derive from a study of T cell clonality in common variable immunodeficiency. Broader study findings: In common variable immunodeficiency, TCR beta chains reportedly carried fewer deletions and N-nucleotide insertions.

Assay used: immunoSEQ multiplex PCR; TCRdb lists only in-frame clones, some missing. Observed in the sample are under 35,000 clones, none of them singletons. Germline CDR1 and CDR2: KGHSH and LQKENI. There are 15 residues in the CDR3. J was trimmed by 5 bases and V by 0 bases; bases with no gene match: 6. The chain carries TRBV18 and TRBJ1-2, with TRBD1 matching over 7 bases. Sample: peripheral blood mononuclear cells. The TCR was taken from a person between 18 and 75 years old in good health. Incomplete CDR3 DNA: TGTGCCAGCTCACCACCGGGACAGATGCGGTATGGC. Its translation: CASSPPGQMRYG. The full CDR3 protein reads CASSPPGQMRYGYTF.